This TCR beta chain is drawn from a study of cytomegalovirus exposure and HLA in healthy donors. A remark on this clone: Its antigen is not known.

This cohort consisted of healthy bone marrow donors. Primers for the PCR totalled 60 Vbeta and 13 Jbeta. TCRdb's table, derived via immunoSEQ multiplex PCR, lists solely in-frame clones and lacks some. This sample has about 120,000 clones, with around 10% found just once. Study conclusions and caveats: TCR beta sequences numbering about 17,000 were associated with HLA alleles at 0.05 false discovery rate in a later analysis. In a later analysis, V- and J-gene trimming of beta chains associated with a DCLRE1C missense variant, replicated independently.

This CDR3 comprises 14 residues. The V end lost 0 bases, the J end lost 6 bases, and 11 bases lay between the germline ends. Germline loops: CDR1 LGHNA, CDR2 YSLEER. Sample: PBMCs. The TCR was taken from a man aged 30 to 45 in good health and CMV-seronegative. The rearrangement joins TRBV4-3 to TRBJ1-2; D not certain. The CDR3 region is CASSQDTGMDGYTF. CDR3 sequence (DNA): TGCGCCAGCAGCCAAGATACGGGGATGGATGGCTACACCTTC.